Included here is one TCR beta chain sequence, with context. The clone's antigen remains unknown. It has no much larger one-base neighbor in the sample; base qualities were not kept. The germline V gene gives CDR1 as SGHVT and CDR2 as SQSDAQ. For this chain, trimming is 4 bases at the V end and 4 bases at the J end, and the number of junction bases without a gene match is 12. The CDR3 runs 16 residues from the cysteine to the phenylalanine. The CDR3 DNA has 48 bases and is translated from base 1. These data are taken from a study of cytomegalovirus exposure and HLA in healthy donors (dated by TCRdb to the late 2010s). Broadly, across the study: In an earlier analysis of 550 to 750 of the donors, 276 Gb of sequence data and approximately 120 million unique TCR beta sequences from 150 million to 200 million T cells were reported. The study was designed to test whether signatures of past pathogen exposure could be identified by cataloging public T cell receptors. Among about 370 genotyped donors of the cohort, an average of around 240,000 unique TCR beta nucleotide sequences was sequenced per donor, of which about 18% were non-productive. In an earlier analysis of 550 to 700 of the donors, high-throughput TCR beta sequencing was used to judge whether each TCR beta V gene segment behaved as functional or pseudogenic. Donor age, sex, ethnicity and CMV serostatus were collected together with the repertoire data. Around 320 gigabases of sequencing data and 78 million or so unique TCR sequences were included in an early release covering several hundred HLA-typed donors. Class I and class II HLA loci were covered by the typing at four-digit resolution. Along with the approximately 700-subject first cohort, a separate validation cohort of over a hundred different subjects was used. The number of typed donors differed by locus: about 629-630 for A, B, C, DRB1 and DQB1; 500 to 550 for DQA1; fewer than 610 for DPA1; and approximately 450 for DPB1. A later genetic analysis took genome-wide SNP genotypes for about three fifths of the 666 donors and used that subset as a discovery cohort. Because of strong linkage in the cohort, roughly five DR-DQ haplotypes were treated as single units for association and clustering. Rather than drawing on any new phenotypic data, the later analysis identified candidate immune exposures from TCR beta sequences and the way those sequences occurred across donors. A later analysis re-analyzed previously published TCR beta repertoires from roughly 600 donors and added high-resolution HLA genotyping to study TCR occurrence patterns. All discovery cohort repertoires had been generated using a single sequencing platform. Using immunosequencing, the study profiled T cell repertoires from 640 or so subjects and related those repertoires to cytomegalovirus serostatus. Of the 398 genotyped donors, 65% to 90% fell in the genetic ancestry cluster associated with self-reported Caucasian donors. High-throughput TCR immunosequencing, statistical association of individual TCRs with disease status, and machine learning were combined to predict cytomegalovirus infection status. Study-wide conclusions, independent of this receptor: A later analysis reported that several top co-occurrence clusters appeared linked to parvovirus B19, influenza, CMV and Epstein-Barr virus. Sequencing depth was assumed to be roughly uniform across donors in the presence/absence analyses, though that assumption may not hold. The authors suggested that the approach could potentially be generalized to other disease states and immunological phenotypes. In the study, about 150 TCR beta chains were listed as associated with cytomegalovirus. Correlated functional status among segregating V segments might reflect linkage disequilibrium, but an unknown experimental factor could not be ruled out. While some public TCRs were present in many individuals, most TCR sequences turned up only very rarely across donors. In a later analysis, TCR association rates were found to vary across HLA loci, with the most associated TCRs seen for DRB1 alleles and the fewest for HLA-C alleles. The classifier was reported to diagnose cytomegalovirus status with high specificity and sensitivity in both the original and validation cohorts. The earlier analysis of about 600 of the donors excluded around 17 rarely observed V segments, including chromosome 9 orphons, because counts were too low. A few of the identified cytomegalovirus-associated TCR beta chains were confirmed in vitro to be specific for cytomegalovirus antigens. According to a later genetic analysis, donors in an Asian-associated ancestry cluster had fewer N-insertions in productive TCRs than the roughly 670-donor mean. A cluster of highly shared sequence variants was judged likely to be a technical artifact of the sequencing pipeline. Broadly in line with IMGT annotations, most TCR beta V segments showed up in productive rearrangements about 87% or about 30% of the time in an earlier analysis of under 700 of the donors. In a later genetic analysis, a missense DCLRE1C variant was associated with V-gene and J-gene trimming of TCR beta chains, and the association was replicated in an independent cohort. CMV serostatus was the only immune exposure information available for the cohort. Specific HLA alleles were associated with 16,951 TCR beta sequences at a false discovery rate of 0.05 in a later analysis. Only TCR beta chains were sequenced in this cohort, and the absence of alpha or paired-chain data limited detectable features. A further reported finding was that TCR beta sequences accurately predicted the HLA-A and HLA-B alleles for most subjects in the first cohort. Strong co-occurrence of HLA alleles, especially DR and DQ, made assigning TCR associations to individual alleles difficult. According to a later analysis, most CMV-associated TCR beta chains appeared to be HLA-restricted, and the HLA associations seemed to be driven largely by CMV exposure. Because the 87-base-pair reads could not distinguish some IMGT-functional V segments, including TRBV6-2 and TRBV6-3, those segments were excluded. Because some donors lacked HLA typing at each locus, the association tests relied only on the typed subset. In a later analysis, HLA-associated TCR beta chains were found to be more clonally expanded and to have lower generation probabilities than equally common non-associated chains.

The library was made by the immunoSEQ multiplex PCR assay. For the multiplex PCR, a mixture combining 60 forward primers for TCR Vbeta segments and 13 reverse primers for TCR Jbeta segments was used. A multiplex PCR assay on genomic DNA amplified the CDR3 region of rearranged TCR beta genes. The amplified TCR beta libraries were sequenced on the Illumina HiSeq System as 87-base-pair reads. Concerning the study's data processing: Across the 600 to 700 repertoires, a later analysis counted tens of millions of unique TCR beta chains, around 11 million of which were shared by at least two donors. Raw reads were error-corrected and collapsed into unique sequences with a nearest-neighbor algorithm that merged closely related sequences to remove PCR and sequencing errors. V, D and J gene segments were assigned by aligning CDR3 sequences to IMGT reference sequences. For a sequence to be retained, at least a six-nucleotide match to both a V gene segment and a J gene segment was required. A rearrangement counted as productive if the CDR3 had no stop codons and remained in frame with V and J, and every other rearrangement counted as non-productive. Following IMGT convention, CDR3 was defined as the stretch from the second conserved V-encoded cysteine up to the conserved J-encoded phenylalanine. The earlier analysis of roughly 590 of the donors excluded sequences that lacked an unambiguous match to a single V gene segment. In an earlier analysis of 587 of the donors, a V segment was called functional when productive rearrangements were above 56.7%, and segregating when the standard deviation between donors exceeded 5%. To diagnose cytomegalovirus status from the catalog of TCR beta chain sequences, a statistical classification framework was built. In a later analysis, TCR nucleotide sequences were compared against IMGT/GENE-DB human TR gene sequences so that V and J genes could be assigned. The TCRdist pipeline was used in a later analysis to assign CDR3 sequences and most-parsimonious VDJ recombination scenarios. In a later analysis, each TCR beta chain was defined by its CDR3 amino acid sequence together with its V-gene family, and reads without a unique V-gene family were excluded. A later analysis removed nearly 600 highly shared, low-generation-probability nucleotide sequences to deal with suspected cross-contamination and a sequencing artifact. A later analysis calculated a clonal expansion index for each public chain from normalized within-repertoire ranks of inferred template counts. Generation probabilities in a later analysis came from a VDJ recombination model fitted to out-of-frame rearrangements, and those results were checked against IGoR. Hypergeometric tests were used in a later analysis to score TCR-TCR, TCR-HLA and TCR-CMV co-occurrence, with a repertoire-size bias correction applied to the TCR pairs. In a later analysis, false discovery rates were estimated by permuting HLA or CMV assignments 20 times. A later analysis grouped co-occurring TCRs with DBSCAN, adding TCRdist sequence similarity when clustering within HLA-allele-positive subsets. Repertoires with fewer than 30,000 or more than 120,000 public chains were left out of co-occurrence clustering, as were five repertoires with anomalous nucleotide sharing. As stored in TCRdb, this immuneACCESS dataset retains in-frame rearrangements with V and J assigned. A fraction of the clones does not appear; measured against another copy, unresolved V genes explain less than half of the discrepancy, and the remainder lacks a known reason. D and trimming were read from the DNA, whereas the V and J calls and clone size are those reported in that table. The sample table holds more than 85,000 clones, of which 65% to 90% were seen once. Roughly 2% of the sample is in the top ten clones.

The cohort was made up of around 720 healthy bone marrow donors. At the time of sampling, all cohort members were nominally healthy, though unrecorded immune exposures were likely present. The donor was CMV seronegative and belonged to the group of several hundred seronegative cohort members. Every donor gave a peripheral blood sample, and the peripheral blood mononuclear cells from that sample were used for TCR beta sequencing. Genomic DNA extraction from the blood cell samples was performed with the Qiagen DNeasy Blood Extraction Kit. Rearrangement joined TRBV7-4 to TRBJ2-7; a stretch of 8 junction bases matches TRBD1. Sequencing was done on a sample of PBMCs. The sequence was collected from a woman between 25 and 40 years old in good health and CMV-seronegative. The CDR3 sequence is CASSSRQGIHFYEQYF. The sequenced DNA: TGTGCCAGCAGCTCAAGACAGGGGATCCACTTTTACGAGCAGTACTTC.